This TCR beta chain comes out of a study of T cells in Graves' hyperthyroidism and ophthalmopathy. Study-wide results and limits: Blood shared most expanded thyroid clonotypes above 0.001.

The ends lost 2 bases at V and 3 bases at J; junction bases unmatched: 12. The CDR3 is 17 amino acids. Germline CDR1 and CDR2: DFQATT and SNEGSKA (reference sequence). This clonotype was picked up many times. Antigen: not known. TCR beta CDR3 regions were amplified from RNA. During a first-round RT-PCR of the TCR CDR3, the HTBI primer set was used. TCRdb fed the multiplex PCR reads into MiXCR, producing one record per CDR3 protein. The sample includes approximately 330,000 distinct CDR3 sequences, about an eighth seen only once; the top ten take 30% to 35%. Ophthalmopathy patients had moderate-to-severe active disease, CAS ≥3, NOSPECS ≥4, and disease duration under 3 months. Source material for PBMCs was 10 ml fresh peripheral blood.

The specimen was blood. The chain uses TRBV20-1 and TRBJ2-7; 11 bases are a match to TRBD2. This receptor was identified in a middle-aged woman with Graves' ophthalmopathy. This CDR3 is CSARPTTSGIAYYEQYF. The CDR3 region has the DNA TGCAGTGCTAGACCCACGACTAGCGGGATTGCCTACTACGAGCAGTACTTC.